The T cell receptor (beta chain) under discussion was sequenced for a study of T cell repertoires in cytomegalovirus infection. Study in general: TCR beta signatures that were public indicated CMV infection and matching HLA type. Study-wide results and limits: HLA-C-restricted CMV clonotypes gave the most frequent clonotype in two of eight donors. CMV carriers having the relevant HLA were flagged by cumulative public TCR beta family frequency.

This clonotype was detected a few times. Antigen specificity is unknown. MiXCR was run by TCRdb on the reads, yielding one entry per CDR3 protein. The sample has about 150,000 distinct CDR3 sequences, 23% seen once. Germline lookup yields CDR1 LGHNA and CDR2 YNFKEQ. CDR3 size: 16 residues. The ends lost 0 bases at V and 3 bases at J; junction bases unmatched: 5. The sequenced sample was PBMCs. This clonotype was obtained from a human donor in good health (CMV status not recorded). Some clones in this sample may be carry-over from other donors' samples. V is TRBV4-2 and J is TRBJ2-7; the match to TRBD2 covers 10 bases. The CDR3 loop reads CASSQDMASGSYEQYF. CDR3 DNA sequence: TGTGCCAGCAGCCAAGATATGGCTAGCGGGAGCTACGAGCAGTACTTC.